What follows is one T cell receptor (beta chain) and its context. The V gene's germline CDR1 is DFQATT and CDR2 SNEGSKA (reference sequence). This CDR3 contains 9 residues. Trimming took off 8 bases at V and 5 bases at J, with 6 bases between the two ends. The record originates from a study of T cells after yellow fever vaccination. MiXCR, run by TCRdb on the 5' RACE reads, gives a single entry per CDR3 protein. The table includes a few hundred thousand distinct CDR3 sequences, roughly 4% detected once. This clonotype originated in a man aged 18 to 29 who received the YFV17D yellow fever vaccine. The sequencing used PBMCs, collected 5 days after the yellow fever booster vaccination. The chain carries TRBV20-1 and TRBJ1-1; D not resolved. The CDR3 region has the DNA TGCAGTCCCAGTACTGAAGCTTTCTTT. Encoded protein: CSPSTEAFF.